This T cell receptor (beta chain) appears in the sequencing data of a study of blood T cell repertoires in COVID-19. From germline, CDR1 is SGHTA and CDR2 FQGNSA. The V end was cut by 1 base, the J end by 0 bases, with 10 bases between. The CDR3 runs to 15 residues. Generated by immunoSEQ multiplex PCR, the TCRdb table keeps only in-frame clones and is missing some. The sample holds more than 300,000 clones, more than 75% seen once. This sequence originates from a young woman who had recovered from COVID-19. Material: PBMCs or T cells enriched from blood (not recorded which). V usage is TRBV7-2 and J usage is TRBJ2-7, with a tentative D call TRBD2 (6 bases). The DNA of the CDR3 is TGTGCCAGCAGCTTAGGCGGGACTTCCTCCTACGAGCAGTACTTC. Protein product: CASSLGGTSSYEQYF.